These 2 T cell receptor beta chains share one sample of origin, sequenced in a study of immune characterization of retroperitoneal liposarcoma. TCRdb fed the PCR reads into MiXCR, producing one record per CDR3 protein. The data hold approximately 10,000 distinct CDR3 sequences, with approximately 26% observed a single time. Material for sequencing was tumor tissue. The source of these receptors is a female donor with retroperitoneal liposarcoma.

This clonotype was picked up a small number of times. The CDR3: CASSLGDRGLGETQYF. DNA for the CDR3: TGTGCCAGCAGTTTAGGGGACAGGGGGCTCGGTGAGACCCAGTACTTC. This sequence joins TRBV12-3 or TRBV12-4 and TRBJ2-5; 12 bases agree with TRBD1. This CDR3 comprises 16 residues. V was pared by 1 base and J by 5 bases, with 5 bases of the junction left unmatched.

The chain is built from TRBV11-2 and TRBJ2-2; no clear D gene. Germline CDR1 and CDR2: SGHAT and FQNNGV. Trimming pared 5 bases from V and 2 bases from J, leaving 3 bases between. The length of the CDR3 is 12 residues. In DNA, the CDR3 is TGTGCCAGCAGCCCTAACACCGGGGAGCTGTTTTTT. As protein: CASSPNTGELFF. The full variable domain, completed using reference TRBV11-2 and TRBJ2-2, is EAGVAQSPRYKIIEKRQSVAFWCNPISGHATLYWYQQILGQGPKLLIQFQNNGVVDDSQLPKDRFSAERLKGVDSTLKIQPAKLEDSAVYLCASSPNTGELFFGEGSRLTVL.